The 26 T cell receptor beta chains listed next were all sequenced from one sample in a study of blood T cell repertoires in COVID-19. Profiling relied on immunoSEQ multiplex PCR, and the TCRdb table lists in-frame clones only, not all of them. Of over 130,000 clones in the sample, 76% are singletons; the top ten hold more than 3.5%. Sequenced: peripheral blood. Receptor source: a woman older than 75 with active or convalescent COVID-19.

As concerns this clone: Other DNA sequences in the sample encode the same CDR3. The chain combines TRBV19 with TRBJ2-3; 8 bases fit TRBD1. The CDR3 spans 13 residues. Germline V lookup: CDR1 LNHDA, CDR2 SQIVND (reference sequence). Trimming took 6 bases from V and 3 from J; bases not matched to a gene: 2. The CDR3 loop is CASRDRATDTQYF. As DNA, the CDR3 is TGTGCCAGTAGGGACAGGGCTACAGATACGCAGTATTTT.

This clone was seen a handful of times. The V and J genes are TRBV19 and TRBJ1-1; a possible D gene is TRBD1 (5 bases). The germline V gene encodes CDR1 LNHDA and CDR2 SQIVND (reference sequence). This CDR3 is 14 amino acids long. Trimming shortened V by 7 bases and J by 2 bases, and 14 bases separated the two germline ends. The CDR3 coding sequence is TGTGCCAGTACGGGCGGCGGGGCCAACACTGAAGCTTTCTTT. Translating gives CASTGGGANTEAFF.

J is TRBJ2-4 and V is TRBV5-1; TRBD1 agrees at 10 bases. The germline V gene has CDR1 SGHRS and CDR2 YFSETQ. V was clipped by 2 bases and J by 1 base; unmatched bases: 3. The CDR3 extends over 16 amino acids. The CDR3 DNA follows: TGCGCCAGCAGCTTCGGGACAGGGGTGGCCAAAAACATTCAGTACTTC. Its translation is CASSFGTGVAKNIQYF. Complete variable domain (other parts from reference TRBV5-1 and TRBJ2-4): KAGVTQTPRYLIKTRGQQVTLSCSPISGHRSVSWYQQTPGQGLQFLFEYFSETQRNKGNFPGRFSGRQFSNSRSEMNVSTLELGDSALYLCASSFGTGVAKNIQYFGAGTRLSVL.

The V and J genes are TRBV6-5 and TRBJ1-5, with a possible D match to TRBD1 (5 bases). Per the germline V gene, CDR1 is MNHEY and CDR2 is SVGAGI. The length of the CDR3 is 11 residues. The ends were cut back, 6 bases at V and 7 bases at J, with 7 bases in the middle. The CDR3 is CASRGHQPQHF. The CDR3 DNA follows: TGTGCCAGCAGGGGGCACCAGCCCCAGCATTTT.

This chain links TRBV6-5 with TRBJ1-3; D gene ambiguous. V gave up 7 bases and J gave up 0 bases, with 10 bases separating them. The CDR3 runs 14 residues. Per the germline V gene, CDR1 is MNHEY and CDR2 is SVGAGI. DNA for the CDR3: TGTGCCAGCATGAAACAGAGCTCTGGAAACACCATATATTTT. Translated, it gives CASMKQSSGNTIYF.

The chain combines TRBV7-2 with TRBJ1-6; D gene unclear. The CDR3 has 15 residues. V was clipped by 5 bases and J by 9 bases, with 17 bases between them. Germline V gene sequence: CDR1 SGHTA, CDR2 FQGNSA. The CDR3 here is CASSRVVAGGSPLHF. CDR3 DNA sequence: TGTGCCAGCAGCCGGGTCGTGGCCGGCGGTTCACCCCTCCACTTT.

The rearrangement uses TRBV11-2 and TRBJ1-1; D possibly corresponds to TRBD1 (5 bases). V was pared by 7 bases and J by 0 bases, with 21 bases between. The CDR3 is 17 amino acids. Germline lookup yields CDR1 SGHAT and CDR2 FQNNGV. As DNA, the CDR3 is TGTGCCAGCACCAAGAGGTGGGGTAAGGGGATGAACACTGAAGCTTTCTTT. Protein product: CASTKRWGKGMNTEAFF.

The rearrangement uses TRBV18 and TRBJ2-3; TRBD1 is a possible D gene (6 bases). The germline V gene has CDR1 KGHSH and CDR2 LQKENI. The CDR3 is 14 residues long. Trimming stripped 0 bases from V and 3 bases from J, with 7 bases between. Here the CDR3 DNA reads TGTGCCAGCTCACCACCGCAGGGGACAGATACGCAGTATTTT. Amino acids: CASSPPQGTDTQYF.

The CDR3 nucleotides read TGTGCCAGCAGCTTAGAAAGAGGGAGTAGCAATCAGCCCCAGCATTTT. This codes for CASSLERGSSNQPQHF. V is TRBV7-2 and J is TRBJ1-5; D gene ambiguous. This CDR3 has 16 amino acids. V dropped 1 base and J dropped 0 bases, with 10 bases sitting between them. CDR1 is SGHTA and CDR2 is FQGNSA in the germline V gene.

J is TRBJ2-2 and V is TRBV9, with D perhaps TRBD2 (6 bases). The V and J ends lost 3 bases and 4 bases respectively, with 13 bases between them. Germline-derived CDR1 and CDR2 are SGDLS and YYNGEE. This CDR3 region has 15 residues. CDR3 region: CASSAGRRGTGELFF. The CDR3 region has the DNA TGTGCCAGCAGCGCCGGTAGGAGGGGCACCGGGGAGCTGTTTTTT.

V gene TRBV5-1 combines with J gene TRBJ2-1; 8 nucleotides match TRBD1. V shed 6 bases and J 3 bases; nucleotides not matched to a gene: 8. The length of the CDR3 is 15 residues. CDR1 and CDR2 from the germline V gene are SGHRS and YFSETQ. CDR3 region: CASTPSGGYYNEQFF. For the CDR3, the DNA is TGCGCCAGCACGCCGTCAGGGGGCTACTACAATGAGCAGTTCTTC.

The chain combines TRBV30 with TRBJ1-3; TRBD1 matches 7 bases. This CDR3 is built from 16 residues. J gave up 0 bases and V 5 bases, and 10 bases lay outside the gene matches. The V gene's germline CDR1 is GTSNPN and CDR2 SVGIG (reference sequence). The CDR3 loop is CAWVKRQGLSGNTIYF. The CDR3 DNA reads as TGTGCCTGGGTTAAAAGACAGGGACTCTCTGGAAACACCATATATTTT.

The rearrangement uses TRBV30 and TRBJ2-7; the match to TRBD1 covers 10 bases. Trimming at V came to 3 bases and at J to 5 bases, leaving 7 bases not matched to a gene. The CDR3 runs 14 residues. Germline CDR1 and CDR2: GTSNPN and SVGIG (reference sequence). The CDR3 here is CAWSFRQGAHEQYF. The CDR3 DNA follows: TGTGCCTGGAGCTTTAGACAGGGGGCTCACGAGCAGTACTTC.

The chain couples TRBV27 to TRBJ2-1; 8 bases match TRBD2. Germline CDR1 and CDR2: MNHEY and SMNVEV (reference sequence). This CDR3 contains 15 residues. J gave up 3 bases and V 5 bases, and 6 bases lay outside the gene matches. Written as DNA, the CDR3 is TGTGCCAGCAGTCCCGGACTAGCAGTCTACAATGAGCAGTTCTTC. It codes for CASSPGLAVYNEQFF.

Sample share makes this clone medium-sized (0.01 to 0.1%). V is TRBV9 and J is TRBJ1-5; D is uncertain. The CDR3 loop spans 15 amino acids. V gave up 0 bases and J gave up 3 bases, with 10 bases separating them. Germline V gene data show CDR1 as SGDLS and CDR2 as YYNGEE. Here the CDR3 reads CASSVGPGDNQPQHF. CDR3 coding DNA: TGTGCCAGCAGCGTAGGGCCCGGGGACAATCAGCCCCAGCATTTT. The variable domain in full, completed from reference TRBV9 and TRBJ1-5, reads DSGVTQTPKHLITATGQRVTLRCSPRSGDLSVYWYQQSLDQGLQFLIQYYNGEERAKGNILERFSAQQFPDLHSELNLSSLELGDSALYFCASSVGPGDNQPQHFGDGTRLSIL.

This clone was picked up a small number of times. The J gene is TRBJ1-1, the V gene TRBV18; tentatively, D is TRBD1 (5 bases). The length of the CDR3 is 15 residues. V lost 2 bases and J 0 bases, leaving 10 bases between the germline ends. CDR1 is KGHSH, CDR2 LQKENI, per germline. In nucleotides, the CDR3 is TGTGCCAGCTCACCATTCGGGGGAGTGAACACTGAAGCTTTCTTT. Translating it yields CASSPFGGVNTEAFF.

The genes are TRBV27 and TRBJ2-3, with TRBD2 as a possible D gene (5 bases). The CDR3 covers 13 residues. Germline CDR1 MNHEY, CDR2 SMNVEV (reference sequence). V was shortened by 0 bases and J by 7 bases, with 8 bases between the two germline ends. The CDR3 nucleotides are TGTGCCAGCAGTTTATCGCGGGCCCATACGCAGTATTTT. Encoded protein: CASSLSRAHTQYF.

This CDR3 is CASSSTSSNEQFF. The CDR3 DNA follows: TGTGCCAGTAGTTCGACTAGTAGCAATGAGCAGTTCTTC. The chain carries TRBV19 and TRBJ2-1; a possible D gene is TRBD2 (6 bases). Looked up from germline, CDR1 is LNHDA and CDR2 is SQIVND (reference sequence). Trimming removed 5 bases from V and 6 bases from J, with 11 bases in between. The CDR3 is 13 amino acids.

This chain connects TRBV19 to TRBJ1-3; 11 nucleotides agree with TRBD1. Germline CDR1 LNHDA, CDR2 SQIVND (reference sequence). The CDR3 is 17 residues long. Unmatched junction bases numbered 8, after V lost 5 bases and J lost 2 bases. The CDR3 DNA reads as TGTGCCAGTAGTGCGAATCCGGGACAGGGGGCTGGAAACACCATATATTTT. This codes for CASSANPGQGAGNTIYF.

For the CDR3, the DNA is TGTGCCAGTACCCAGGCAAATTCACCCCTCCACTTT. Translating it yields CASTQANSPLHF. This chain connects TRBV19 to TRBJ1-6; D is unclear. Trimming left V 7 bases short and J 7 bases short, with 8 bases between. The V gene's germline CDR1 is LNHDA and CDR2 SQIVND (reference sequence). The CDR3 spans 12 residues.

J is TRBJ1-5 and V is TRBV7-8, with D unresolved. CDR3 length: 13 residues. V was trimmed by 1 base and J by 6 bases, leaving 7 bases between them. The germline V gene has CDR1 SGHVS and CDR2 FQNEAQ. CDR3 residues: CASSLVVSQPQHF. Written as DNA, the CDR3 is TGTGCCAGCAGCTTAGTCGTCAGTCAGCCCCAGCATTTT.

This clone was seen only a few times. The rearrangement joins TRBV28 to TRBJ1-3; TRBD1 matches at 7 bases. After removal of 6 bases from V and 6 bases from J, the junction contained 11 bases not matched to a gene. CDR3 size: 15 residues. Germline V gene data show CDR1 as MDHEN and CDR2 as SYDVKM. CDR3 in amino acids: CASSVRGTAQNTIYF. Here the CDR3 DNA reads TGTGCCAGCAGCGTACGAGGGACAGCCCAAAACACCATATATTTT.

Worth noting for this clone: Other DNA sequences in the same sample also yield this CDR3. The CDR3 loop is CASSPGQPNEQFF. CDR3 DNA: TGTGCCAGCTCACCAGGACAGCCAAATGAGCAGTTCTTC. The chain carries TRBV18 and TRBJ2-1; maybe TRBD1 (6 bases). Germline V lookup: CDR1 KGHSH, CDR2 LQKENI. The CDR3 contains 13 residues. The V end lost 2 bases, the J end lost 7 bases, and 9 bases lay between the germline ends.

The chain employs TRBV4-3 and TRBJ2-2; TRBD1 might be the D (5 bases). CDR1 is LGHNA, CDR2 YSLEER, per germline. This CDR3 is built from 14 residues. V shed 3 bases and J shed 1 base, with 6 bases lying between them. In nucleotides, the CDR3 is TGCGCCAGCAGCCACAGGGTGAACACCGGGGAGCTGTTTTTT. Its translation is CASSHRVNTGELFF.

This chain connects TRBV11-2 to TRBJ1-6; 8 nucleotides line up with TRBD1. CDR3 length: 15 residues. V trimming: 4 bases; J trimming: 7 bases; junction bases outside the gene matches: 6. The germline V gene has CDR1 SGHAT and CDR2 FQNNGV. The DNA of the CDR3 is TGTGCCAGCAGCTCCGGACAGGGTGGAAATTCACCCCTCCACTTT. Encoded protein: CASSSGQGGNSPLHF.

The chain combines TRBV29-1 with TRBJ2-1; unclear D gene. This CDR3 is built from 14 residues. Trimming cost V 8 bases and J 0 bases, with 14 bases left between them. The germline CDR1 and CDR2 sequences are SQVTM and ANQGSEA. CDR3 protein: CSHSRVSSYNEQFF. The CDR3 DNA sequence: TGCAGCCATTCACGCGTAAGCTCCTACAATGAGCAGTTCTTC.